This TCR beta chain stems from a study of T cells in Graves' hyperthyroidism and ophthalmopathy. This clonotype has just a few counts. With a much larger clone just one base away, this may be a read error. The CDR3 is 14 amino acids. CDR1 and CDR2 (germline): SQVTM, ANQGSEA. Amplified TCR beta CDR3 regions came from RNA transcripts. During a first-round RT-PCR of the TCR CDR3, the HTBI primer set was used. TCRdb recomputed calls from the multiplex PCR reads with MiXCR, one row per CDR3 protein. The repertoire holds about 510,000 distinct CDR3 sequences, roughly 15% seen once, with roughly 13% in the top ten.

The TCR sequence derives from a middle-aged woman with Graves' hyperthyroidism. Material: blood. The V gene is TRBV29-1, the J gene TRBJ1-1; D is undetermined. The CDR3 loop reads CSSDGQQTNTEALF. The CDR3 DNA sequence: TGCAGCTCTGATGGCCAGCAGACGAACACTGAAGCTCTCTTT. The full variable domain, in which reference TRBV29-1 and TRBJ1-1 provide the parts outside the CDR3, is SAVISQKPSRDICQRGTSLTIQCQVDSQVTMMFWYRQQPGQSLTLIATANQGSEATYESGFVIDKFPISRPNLTFSTLTVSNMSPEDSSIYLCSSDGQQTNTEALFGQGTRLTVV.